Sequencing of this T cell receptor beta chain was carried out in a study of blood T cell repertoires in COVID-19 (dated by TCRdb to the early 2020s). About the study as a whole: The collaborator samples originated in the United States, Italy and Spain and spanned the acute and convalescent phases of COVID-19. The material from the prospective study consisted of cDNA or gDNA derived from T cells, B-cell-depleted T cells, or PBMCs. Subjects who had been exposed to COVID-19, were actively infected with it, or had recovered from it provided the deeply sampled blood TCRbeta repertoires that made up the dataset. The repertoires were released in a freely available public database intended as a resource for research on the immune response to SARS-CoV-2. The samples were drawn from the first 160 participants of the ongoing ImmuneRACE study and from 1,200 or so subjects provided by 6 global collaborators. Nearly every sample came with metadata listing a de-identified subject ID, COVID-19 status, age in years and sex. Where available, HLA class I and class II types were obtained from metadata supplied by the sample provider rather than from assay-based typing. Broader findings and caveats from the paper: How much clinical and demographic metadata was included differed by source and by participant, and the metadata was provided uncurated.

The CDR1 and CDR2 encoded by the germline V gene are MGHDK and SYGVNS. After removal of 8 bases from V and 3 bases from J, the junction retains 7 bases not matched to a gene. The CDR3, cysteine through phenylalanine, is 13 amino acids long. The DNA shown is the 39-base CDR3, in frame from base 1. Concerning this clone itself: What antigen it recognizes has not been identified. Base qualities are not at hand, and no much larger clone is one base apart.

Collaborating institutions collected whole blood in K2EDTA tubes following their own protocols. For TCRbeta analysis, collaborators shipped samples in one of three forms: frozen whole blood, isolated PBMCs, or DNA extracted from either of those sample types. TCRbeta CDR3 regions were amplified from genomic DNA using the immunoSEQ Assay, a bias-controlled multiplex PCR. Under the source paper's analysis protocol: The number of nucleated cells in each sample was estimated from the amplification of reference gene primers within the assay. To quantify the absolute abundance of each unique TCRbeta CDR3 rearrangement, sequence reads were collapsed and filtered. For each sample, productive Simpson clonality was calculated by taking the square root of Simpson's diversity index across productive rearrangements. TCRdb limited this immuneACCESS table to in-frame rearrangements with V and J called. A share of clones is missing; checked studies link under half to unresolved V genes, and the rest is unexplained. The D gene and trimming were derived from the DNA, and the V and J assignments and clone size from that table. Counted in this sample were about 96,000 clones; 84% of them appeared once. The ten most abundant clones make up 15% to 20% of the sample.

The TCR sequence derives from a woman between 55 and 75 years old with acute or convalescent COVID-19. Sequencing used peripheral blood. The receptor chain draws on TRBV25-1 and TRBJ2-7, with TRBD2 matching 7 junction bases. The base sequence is TGTGCCAGCCGCCCAGCGGGGAGCTACGAGCAGTACTTC. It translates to CASRPAGSYEQYF.